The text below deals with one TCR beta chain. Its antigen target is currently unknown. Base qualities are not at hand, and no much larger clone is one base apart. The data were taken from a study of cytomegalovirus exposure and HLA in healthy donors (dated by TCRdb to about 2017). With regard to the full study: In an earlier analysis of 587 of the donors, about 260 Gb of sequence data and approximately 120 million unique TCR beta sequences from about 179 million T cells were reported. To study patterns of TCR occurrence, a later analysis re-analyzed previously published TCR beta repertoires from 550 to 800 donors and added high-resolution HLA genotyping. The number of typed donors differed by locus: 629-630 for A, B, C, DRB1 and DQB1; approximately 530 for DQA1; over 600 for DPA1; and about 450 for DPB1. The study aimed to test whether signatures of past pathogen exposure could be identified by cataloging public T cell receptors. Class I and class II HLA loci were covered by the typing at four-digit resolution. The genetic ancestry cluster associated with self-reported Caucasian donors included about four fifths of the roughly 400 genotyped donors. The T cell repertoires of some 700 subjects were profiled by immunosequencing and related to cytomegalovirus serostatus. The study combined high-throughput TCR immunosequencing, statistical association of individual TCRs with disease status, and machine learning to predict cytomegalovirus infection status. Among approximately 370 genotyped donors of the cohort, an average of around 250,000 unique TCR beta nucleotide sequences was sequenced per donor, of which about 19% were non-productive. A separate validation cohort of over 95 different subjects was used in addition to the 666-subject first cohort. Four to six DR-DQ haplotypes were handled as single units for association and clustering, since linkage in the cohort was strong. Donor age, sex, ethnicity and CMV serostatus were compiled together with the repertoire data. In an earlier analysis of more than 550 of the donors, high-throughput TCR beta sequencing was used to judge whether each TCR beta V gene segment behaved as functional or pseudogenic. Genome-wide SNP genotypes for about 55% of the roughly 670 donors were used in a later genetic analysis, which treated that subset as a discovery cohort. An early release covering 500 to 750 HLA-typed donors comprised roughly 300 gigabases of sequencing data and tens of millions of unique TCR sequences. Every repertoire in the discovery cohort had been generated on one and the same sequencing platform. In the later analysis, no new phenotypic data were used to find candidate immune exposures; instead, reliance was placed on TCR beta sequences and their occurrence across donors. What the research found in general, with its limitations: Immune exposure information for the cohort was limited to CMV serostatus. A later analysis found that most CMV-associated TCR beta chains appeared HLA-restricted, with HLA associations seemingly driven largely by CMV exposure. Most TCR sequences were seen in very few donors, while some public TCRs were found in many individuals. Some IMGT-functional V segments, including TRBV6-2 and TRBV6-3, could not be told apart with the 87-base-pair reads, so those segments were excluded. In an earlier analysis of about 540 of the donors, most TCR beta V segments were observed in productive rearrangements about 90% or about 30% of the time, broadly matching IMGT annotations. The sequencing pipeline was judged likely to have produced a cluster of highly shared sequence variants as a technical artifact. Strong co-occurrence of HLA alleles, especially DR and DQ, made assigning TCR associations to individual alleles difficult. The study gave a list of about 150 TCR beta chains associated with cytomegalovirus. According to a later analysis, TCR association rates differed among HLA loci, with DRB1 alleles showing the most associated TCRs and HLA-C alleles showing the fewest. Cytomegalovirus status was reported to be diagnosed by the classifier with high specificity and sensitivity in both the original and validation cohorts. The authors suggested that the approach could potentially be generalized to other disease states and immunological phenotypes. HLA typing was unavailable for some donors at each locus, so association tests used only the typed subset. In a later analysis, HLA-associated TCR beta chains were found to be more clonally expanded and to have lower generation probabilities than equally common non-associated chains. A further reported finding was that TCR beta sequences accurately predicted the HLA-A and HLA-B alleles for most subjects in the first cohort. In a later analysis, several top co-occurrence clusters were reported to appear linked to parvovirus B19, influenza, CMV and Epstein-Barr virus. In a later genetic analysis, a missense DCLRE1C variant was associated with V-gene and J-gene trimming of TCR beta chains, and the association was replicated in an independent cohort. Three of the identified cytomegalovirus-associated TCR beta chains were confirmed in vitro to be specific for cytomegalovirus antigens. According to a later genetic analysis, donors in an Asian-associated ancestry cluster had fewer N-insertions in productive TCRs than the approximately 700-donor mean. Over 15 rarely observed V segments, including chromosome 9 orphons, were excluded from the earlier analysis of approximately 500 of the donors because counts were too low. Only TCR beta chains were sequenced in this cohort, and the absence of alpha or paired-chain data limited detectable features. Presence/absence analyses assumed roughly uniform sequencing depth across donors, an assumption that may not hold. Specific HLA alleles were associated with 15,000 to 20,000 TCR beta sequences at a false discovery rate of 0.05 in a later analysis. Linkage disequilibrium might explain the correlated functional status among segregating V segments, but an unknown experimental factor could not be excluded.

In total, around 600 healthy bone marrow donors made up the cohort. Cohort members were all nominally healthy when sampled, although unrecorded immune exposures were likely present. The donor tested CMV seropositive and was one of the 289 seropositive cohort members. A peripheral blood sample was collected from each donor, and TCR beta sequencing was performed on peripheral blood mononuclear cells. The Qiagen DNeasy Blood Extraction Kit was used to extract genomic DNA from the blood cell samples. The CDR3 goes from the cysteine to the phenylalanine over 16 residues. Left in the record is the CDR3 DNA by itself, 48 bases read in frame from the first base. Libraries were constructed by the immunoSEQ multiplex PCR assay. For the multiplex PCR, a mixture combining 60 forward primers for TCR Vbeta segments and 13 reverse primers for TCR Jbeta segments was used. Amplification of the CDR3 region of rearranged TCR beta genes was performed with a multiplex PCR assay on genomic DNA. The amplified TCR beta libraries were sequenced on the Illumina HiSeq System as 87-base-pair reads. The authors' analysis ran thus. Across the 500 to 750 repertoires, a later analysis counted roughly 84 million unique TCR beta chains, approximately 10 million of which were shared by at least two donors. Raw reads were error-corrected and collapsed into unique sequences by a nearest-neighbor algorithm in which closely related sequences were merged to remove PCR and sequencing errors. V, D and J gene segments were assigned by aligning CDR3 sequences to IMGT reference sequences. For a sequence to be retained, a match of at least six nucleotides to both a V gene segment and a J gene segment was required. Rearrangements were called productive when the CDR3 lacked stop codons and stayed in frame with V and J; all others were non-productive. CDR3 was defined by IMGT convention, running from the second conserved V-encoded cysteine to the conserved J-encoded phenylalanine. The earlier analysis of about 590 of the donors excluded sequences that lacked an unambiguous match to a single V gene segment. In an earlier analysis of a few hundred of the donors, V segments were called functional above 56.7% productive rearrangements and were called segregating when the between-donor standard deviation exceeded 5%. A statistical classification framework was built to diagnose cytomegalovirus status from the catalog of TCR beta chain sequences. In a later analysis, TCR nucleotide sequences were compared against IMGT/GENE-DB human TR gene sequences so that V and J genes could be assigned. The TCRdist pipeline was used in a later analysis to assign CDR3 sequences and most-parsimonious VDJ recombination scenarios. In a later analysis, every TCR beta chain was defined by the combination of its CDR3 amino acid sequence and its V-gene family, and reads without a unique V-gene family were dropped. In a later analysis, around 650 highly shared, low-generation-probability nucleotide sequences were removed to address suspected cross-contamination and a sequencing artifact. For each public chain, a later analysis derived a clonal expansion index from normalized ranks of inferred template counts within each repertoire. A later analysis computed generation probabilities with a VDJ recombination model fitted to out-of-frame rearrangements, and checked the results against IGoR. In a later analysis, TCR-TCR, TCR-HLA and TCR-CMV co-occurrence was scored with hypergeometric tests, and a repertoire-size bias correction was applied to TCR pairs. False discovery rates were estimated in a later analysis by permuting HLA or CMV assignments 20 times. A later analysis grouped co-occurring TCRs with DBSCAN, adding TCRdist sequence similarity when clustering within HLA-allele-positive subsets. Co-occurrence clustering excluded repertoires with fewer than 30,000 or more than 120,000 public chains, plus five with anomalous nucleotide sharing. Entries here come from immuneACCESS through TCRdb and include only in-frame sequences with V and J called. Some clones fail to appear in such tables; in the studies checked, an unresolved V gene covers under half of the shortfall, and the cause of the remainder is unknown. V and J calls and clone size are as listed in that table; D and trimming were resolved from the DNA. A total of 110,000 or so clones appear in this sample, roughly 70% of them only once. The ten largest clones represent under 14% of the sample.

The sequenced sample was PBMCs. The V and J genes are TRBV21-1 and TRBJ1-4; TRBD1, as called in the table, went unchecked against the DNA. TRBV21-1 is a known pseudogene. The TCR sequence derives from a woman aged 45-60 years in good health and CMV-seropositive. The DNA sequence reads TGTGCCAGCAGCAAAGCAAAGGGGCGAAGTGGCGAAAAACTGTTTTTT. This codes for CASSKAKGRSGEKLFF.